These 21 T cell receptor beta chains were sequenced from one sample in a study of identical twins listed by TCRdb under 2016. Receptors were amplified or captured by 5' RACE. Sequencing relied on an Illumina HiSeq 2000. Using fastp at Q25 and MiXCR, TCRdb reprocessed the public reads and kept productive beta chains. Rows merge per CDR3 protein into single entries with the most common DNA and genes. This sample comprises 1.5 million to 2 million distinct CDR3 sequences, less than 35% of them detected only once. Roughly 0.3% of the sample rests with the top ten. Sequencing was performed on cord blood. The receptors were gathered from a newborn girl in good health.

This clonotype has a handful of counts. The rearrangement joins TRBV3-1 to TRBJ2-3, with 9 bases aligning to TRBD1. V lost 2 bases to trimming and J lost 6 bases; unmatched junction nucleotides: 21. CDR1 is LGHDT, CDR2 YNNKEL, per germline (reference sequence). The CDR3 extends over 20 amino acids. CDR3 nucleotide sequence: TGTGCCAGCAGCCAAAGAGGACAGGGGACCCACACAGGCCATTCCGATACGCAGTATTTT. Translation: CASSQRGQGTHTGHSDTQYF.

The J gene is TRBJ1-5, the V gene TRBV20-1; D gene unclear. Trimming removed 3 bases at V and 0 bases at J, with 9 bases between. The CDR3 covers 14 residues. Germline V gene lookup returns CDR1 DFQATT and CDR2 SNEGSKA (reference sequence). This chain's CDR3 is CSASRAYSNQPQHF. The CDR3 DNA reads TGCAGTGCTAGTCGGGCGTATAGCAATCAGCCCCAGCATTTT.

This clonotype has just a few counts. The J gene is TRBJ2-2, the V gene TRBV4-2; D uncertain. Germline V gene data show CDR1 as LGHNA and CDR2 as YNFKEQ. V lost 3 bases and J lost 4, with 6 bases in between. The CDR3 is made up of 13 amino acids. The CDR3 DNA is TGTGCCAGCAGCCAGTCATCCACCGGGGAGCTGTTTTTT. Translated: CASSQSSTGELFF.

The V and J genes are TRBV20-1 and TRBJ1-2; TRBD1 agrees at 8 bases. Germline lookup yields CDR1 DFQATT and CDR2 SNEGSKA (reference sequence). This CDR3 is 20 amino acids long. Trimming at V came to 0 bases and at J to 4 bases, leaving 22 bases not matched to a gene. The CDR3 DNA is TGCAGTGCTAGAGATTTAAGACTCAGGGGGCGGGATAACTTAGGCTATGGCTACACCTTC. This translates into CSARDLRLRGRDNLGYGYTF.

This clonotype was picked up a small number of times. The chain joins TRBV20-1 to TRBJ2-1, with D possibly being TRBD1 or TRBD2 (5 bases each). The V end lost 3 bases, the J end lost 3 bases, and 15 bases lay between the germline ends. CDR1 DFQATT and CDR2 SNEGSKA come from the germline V gene (reference sequence). There are 15 residues in the CDR3. CDR3 DNA sequence: TGCAGTGCTAGTCCGGGGCGGGCTCTCTACAATGAGCAGTTCTTC. Amino acids: CSASPGRALYNEQFF.

This clonotype has just a few counts. The chain links TRBV4-1 to TRBJ1-4; D not certain. CDR1 is MGHRA, CDR2 YSYEKL, per germline. V lost 4 bases and J lost 3, with 6 bases in between. CDR3 length: 13 residues. For the CDR3, the DNA is TGCGCCAGCAGCCGAACCCCTAATGAAAAACTGTTTTTT. Its translation: CASSRTPNEKLFF.

The rearrangement joins TRBV27 to TRBJ1-6; D is ambiguous. The germline V gene encodes CDR1 MNHEY and CDR2 SMNVEV (reference sequence). This CDR3 is built from 13 residues. The V and J ends lost 5 bases and 2 bases respectively, with 4 bases between them. The CDR3 here is CASSGPYNSPLHF. The CDR3, as DNA: TGTGCCAGCAGTGGCCCCTATAATTCACCCCTCCACTTT.

V usage is TRBV20-1 and J usage is TRBJ2-1, with D possibly matching TRBD2 (6 bases). V gave up 5 bases and J gave up 3 bases, with 17 bases separating them. The CDR3 totals 15 residues. Germline-derived CDR1 and CDR2 are DFQATT and SNEGSKA (reference sequence). CDR3 nucleotides: TGCAGTGCTGGAGGGGTGCGTGAAGGCTACAATGAGCAGTTCTTC. As protein: CSAGGVREGYNEQFF.

This chain links TRBV12-3 or TRBV12-4 with TRBJ1-2; 8 nucleotides line up with TRBD1. Unmatched junction bases numbered 11, after V lost 5 bases and J lost 6 bases. The CDR3 is 15 amino acids. CDR3 sequence reads: CASSPAGQGAHGYTF. In DNA, the CDR3 is TGTGCCAGCAGTCCCGCAGGGCAGGGGGCGCATGGCTACACCTTC.

This clonotype was recorded only once. This rearrangement joins TRBV5-4 to TRBJ2-3; D remains unclear. This CDR3 comprises 15 residues. V lost 0 bases and J 1 base, leaving 9 bases between the germline ends. CDR1 is SGHNT and CDR2 is YYREEE in the germline V gene (reference sequence). The CDR3 region is CASSLAKEGTDTQYF. The CDR3 DNA follows: TGTGCCAGCAGCTTGGCGAAAGAGGGCACAGATACGCAGTATTTT.

A few counts support this clonotype. The chain has TRBV7-4 and TRBJ1-4; tentative D call: TRBD1 (5 bases). CDR1 SGHVT and CDR2 SQSDAQ come from the germline V gene. The CDR3 is 17 residues long. Trimming left V 6 bases short and J 0 bases short, with 17 bases between. The CDR3 DNA sequence: TGTGCCAGCAGGAACCAGGGAGACGATGCAACTAATGAAAAACTGTTTTTT. Its protein product is CASRNQGDDATNEKLFF.

V usage is TRBV20-1 and J usage is TRBJ2-7; D not resolved. The CDR3 loop spans 16 amino acids. Trimming removed 0 bases at V and 0 bases at J, with 15 bases between. In germline, CDR1 is DFQATT, CDR2 SNEGSKA (reference sequence). CDR3 DNA: TGCAGTGCTAGAGATCGAGGCAGGCCTACCTCCTACGAGCAGTACTTC. This sequence encodes CSARDRGRPTSYEQYF.

In its sample, this clonotype was seen a few times. The rearrangement joins TRBV12-3 or TRBV12-4 to TRBJ1-1; maybe TRBD1 (6 bases). Trimming removed 5 bases from V and 11 bases from J, with 15 bases in between. The CDR3 sequence is 12 residues long. The CDR3 DNA sequence: TGTGCCAGCAGTACAGGGTCCATGGAGGCTTTCTTT. Translation: CASSTGSMEAFF.

This clonotype showed up many times. The chain couples TRBV3-1 to TRBJ2-7; TRBD1 might be the D (6 bases). With 1 base removed from V and 3 bases from J, the gap between germline ends came to 10 bases. Germline-derived CDR1 and CDR2 are LGHDT and YNNKEL (reference sequence). CDR3 length: 14 residues. The CDR3 DNA reads TGTGCCAGCAGCCAAGGACAGGTCGACTACGAGCAGTACTTC. It encodes CASSQGQVDYEQYF.

CDR3 DNA sequence: TGTGCCAGCAGTCCCCTAGACTCTCTTAGCACAGATACGCAGTATTTT. It is translated as CASSPLDSLSTDTQYF. The chain carries TRBV7-2 and TRBJ2-3, with D unresolved. Germline V gene sequence: CDR1 SGHTA, CDR2 FQGNSA. The V and J ends lost 6 bases and 0 bases respectively, with 16 bases between them. The CDR3 is 16 amino acids. Looking up the rest from reference TRBV7-2 and TRBJ2-3 gives the full variable domain: GAGVSQSPSNKVTEKGKDVELRCDPISGHTALYWYRQSLGQGLEFLIYFQGNSAPDKSGLPSDRFSAERTGGSVSTLTIQRTQQEDSAVYLCASSPLDSLSTDTQYFGPGTRLTVL.

The chain links TRBV7-6 to TRBJ2-1, with unresolved D. The CDR3 consists of 16 residues. Germline V CDR1 and CDR2: SGHVS, FNYEAQ. V lost 1 base and J 0 bases, leaving 10 bases between the germline ends. CDR3 nucleotides: TGTGCCAGCAGCTTAGGGCGAGCACCCTCCTACAATGAGCAGTTCTTC. It translates to CASSLGRAPSYNEQFF.

This chain links TRBV7-8 with TRBJ1-1, with TRBD1 matching over 7 bases. The CDR3 is made up of 16 amino acids. CDR1 SGHVS and CDR2 FQNEAQ come from the germline V gene. Trimming at V came to 0 bases and at J to 4 bases, leaving 8 bases not matched to a gene. CDR3 in amino acids: CASSLARQGSRTEAFF. In nucleotides, the CDR3 is TGTGCCAGCAGCTTAGCCCGACAGGGCAGTCGCACTGAAGCTTTCTTT.

The rearrangement joins TRBV13 to TRBJ2-3; 15 nucleotides align to TRBD2. V dropped 2 bases and J dropped 0; count of bases not matched to a gene: 3. The CDR3 covers 18 residues. The germline V gene encodes CDR1 PRHDT and CDR2 FYEKMQ (reference sequence). CDR3 sequence: CASSLLGTSGGSTDTQYF. CDR3 in DNA: TGTGCCAGCAGCTTACTAGGGACTAGCGGGGGGAGCACAGATACGCAGTATTTT.

V and J are TRBV4-1 and TRBJ2-1, with D perhaps TRBD2 (5 bases). CDR3 length: 16 amino acids. CDR1 MGHRA and CDR2 YSYEKL come from the germline V gene. Trimming left V 3 bases short and J 1 base short, with 13 bases between. CDR3 bases: TGCGCCAGCAGCCAGGGCCCTAGCTTTTCCTACAATGAGCAGTTCTTC. Translated: CASSQGPSFSYNEQFF.

The chain couples TRBV6-4 to TRBJ2-2, with D unresolved. V lost 2 bases and J lost 13, with 8 bases in between. Per germline, CDR1 MRHNA and CDR2 SNTAGT. The CDR3 consists of 11 residues. The CDR3, as DNA: TGTGCCAGCAGTGACCCCAGAGGGCTGTTTTTT. This codes for CASSDPRGLFF.

The genes are TRBV18 and TRBJ2-7, with D unclear. The CDR3 has 14 residues. Per germline, CDR1 KGHSH and CDR2 LQKENI. The germline V and J ends were trimmed by 3 bases and 4 bases, with 13 bases remaining between them. The CDR3 protein is CASSPLRVGYEQYF. The DNA of the CDR3 is TGTGCCAGCTCACCCCTTCGCGTCGGGTACGAGCAGTACTTC.